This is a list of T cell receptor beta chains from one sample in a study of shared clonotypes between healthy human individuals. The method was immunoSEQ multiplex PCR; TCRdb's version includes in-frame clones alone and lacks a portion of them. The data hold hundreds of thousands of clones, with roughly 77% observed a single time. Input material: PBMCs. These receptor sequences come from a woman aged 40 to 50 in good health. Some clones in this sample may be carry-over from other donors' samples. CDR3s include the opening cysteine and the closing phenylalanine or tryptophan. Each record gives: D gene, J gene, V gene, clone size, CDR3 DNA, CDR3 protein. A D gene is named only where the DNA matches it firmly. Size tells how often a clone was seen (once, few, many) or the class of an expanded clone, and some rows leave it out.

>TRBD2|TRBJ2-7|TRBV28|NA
TGTGCCAGCAGCAGACTAGCGGGAGGCCGGGGATACGAGCAGTACTTC
CASSRLAGGRGYEQYF
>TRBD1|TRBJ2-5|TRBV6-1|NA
TGTGCCAGCAGGGAGACAGGGCTGGAGACCCAGTACTTC
CASRETGLETQYF
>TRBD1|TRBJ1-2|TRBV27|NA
TGTGCCAGCAGTCCACAGGGGAGGGGCTATGGCTACACCTTC
CASSPQGRGYGYTF
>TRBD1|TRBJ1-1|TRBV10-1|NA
TGCGCCAGCAGTGAGAGACAGGGAACGTACACTGAAGCTTTCTTT
CASSERQGTYTEAFF
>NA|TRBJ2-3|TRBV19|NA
TGTGCCAGTAGTCCCCAGATGGGGTTGGATACGCAGTATTTT
CASSPQMGLDTQYF
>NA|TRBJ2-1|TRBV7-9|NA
TGTGCCAGCAGCTTATTTAACTTCGGCCTAAACTCCTACAATGAGCAGTTCTTC
CASSLFNFGLNSYNEQFF
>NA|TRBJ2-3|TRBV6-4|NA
TGTGCCAGCAGTGACAGGGCGGGCAGCACAGATACGCAGTATTTT
CASSDRAGSTDTQYF
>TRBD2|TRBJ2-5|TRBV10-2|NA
TGCGCCAGCTATACTAGCGTCCAAGAGACCCAGTACTTC
CASYTSVQETQYF
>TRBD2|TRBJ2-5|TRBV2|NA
TGTGCCAGCAGGGCTGGACTAGCGGGAGAACAAGAGACCCAGTACTTC
CASRAGLAGEQETQYF
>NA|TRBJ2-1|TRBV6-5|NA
TGTGCCAGCCGGACAGCCAACAATGAGCAGTTCTTC
CASRTANNEQFF
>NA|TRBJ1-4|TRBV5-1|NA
TGCGCCAGCAGCTGGCAGGTGGGCAATGAAAAACTGTTTTTT
CASSWQVGNEKLFF
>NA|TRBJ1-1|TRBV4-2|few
TGTGCCAGCAGCCAAGATGGTCAGGGAATTTCTGAAGCTTTCTTT
CASSQDGQGISEAFF
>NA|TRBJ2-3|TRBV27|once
TGTGCCAGCAGTTTAGAGGGCAGGGCGCCAGATACGCAGTATTTT
CASSLEGRAPDTQYF
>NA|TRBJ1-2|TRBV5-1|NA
TGCGCCAGCAGCTTGGGACCGGTTAACTATGGCTACACCTTC
CASSLGPVNYGYTF
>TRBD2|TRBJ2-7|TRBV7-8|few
TGTGCCAGCAGCTTTGGATTGGGAGGGACTAGCGTCGACTCCTACGAGCAGTACTTC
CASSFGLGGTSVDSYEQYF
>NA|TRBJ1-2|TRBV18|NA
TGTGCCAGCTCACCAACCGATGACATGAACTATGGCTACACCTTC
CASSPTDDMNYGYTF
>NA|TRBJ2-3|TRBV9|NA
TGTGCCAGCAGCGTAGCGGGAAGTGAAGATACGCAGTATTTT
CASSVAGSEDTQYF
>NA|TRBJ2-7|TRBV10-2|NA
TGCGCCAGCACCACGGGAGGGACAGGGTACGCCGAGCAGTACTTC
CASTTGGTGYAEQYF
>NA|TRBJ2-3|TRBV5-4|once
TGTGCCAGCAGCGGGCCCCACAGTGCAGATACGCAGTATTTT
CASSGPHSADTQYF
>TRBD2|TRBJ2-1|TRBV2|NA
TGTGCCAGCATTGGGACTATTTCGAATGAGCAGTTCTTC
CASIGTISNEQFF
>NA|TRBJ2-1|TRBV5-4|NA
TGTGCCAGCAGCTTGCGGACTACCAATGAGCAGTTCTTC
CASSLRTTNEQFF
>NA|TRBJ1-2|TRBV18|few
TGTGCCAGCTCACCCGAGAACGAGTACGATGGCTACACCTTC
CASSPENEYDGYTF
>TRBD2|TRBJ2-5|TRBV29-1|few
TGCAGCGCGCTGGGACTAGCGGGAGAGACCCAGTACTTC
CSALGLAGETQYF
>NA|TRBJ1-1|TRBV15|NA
TGTGCCACCAGGGTTCGGCTAAGGGACACTGAAGCTTTCTTT
CATRVRLRDTEAFF
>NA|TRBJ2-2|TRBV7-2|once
TGTGCCAGCAACCTCCGCACCGGGGAGCTGTTTTTT
CASNLRTGELFF
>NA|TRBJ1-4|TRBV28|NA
TGTGCCAGCAGTTTACGGCGATTAGGGGGGTTGGGTGAAAAACTGTTTTTT
CASSLRRLGGLGEKLFF
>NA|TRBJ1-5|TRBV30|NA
TGTGCCTGGAGCCGGGGACACAATCAGCCCCAGCATTTT
CAWSRGHNQPQHF
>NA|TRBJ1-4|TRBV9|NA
TGTGCCAGCAGCGTAGCAGGGAACTCGAATGAAAAACTGTTTTTT
CASSVAGNSNEKLFF
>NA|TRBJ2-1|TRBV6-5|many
TGTGCCAGCACCGACTCGTATGGGGAGCAGTTCTTC
CASTDSYGEQFF
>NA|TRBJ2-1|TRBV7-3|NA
TGTGCCAGCAGCTTAACGTTCTGGGCAAATGAGCAGTTCTTC
CASSLTFWANEQFF
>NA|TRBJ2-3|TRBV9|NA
TGTGCCAGCAGCGTAGGAGGTGCCCGGGGCACAGATACGCAGTATTTT
CASSVGGARGTDTQYF
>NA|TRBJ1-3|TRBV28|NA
TGTGCCAGCAGGCGGGGGGCAGTGACCGGAAACACCATATATTTT
CASRRGAVTGNTIYF
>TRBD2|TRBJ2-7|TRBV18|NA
TGTGCCAGCTCACCACCCGGGACTAGAAACCACGAGCAGTACTTC
CASSPPGTRNHEQYF